This T cell receptor beta chain was recorded in a study of T cell changes during pregnancy in multiple sclerosis. V was pared by 5 bases and J by 1 base, with 5 bases of the junction left unmatched. The CDR3 consists of 15 residues. Germline V gene data show CDR1 as LNHNV and CDR2 as YYDKDF (reference sequence). Produced via immunoSEQ multiplex PCR; TCRdb's table is partial and in-frame only. The repertoire includes tens of thousands of clones, 90% of them detected once, and 2.2% sits in the top ten. The sample in question was peripheral blood, obtained in the first trimester of pregnancy. The chain employs TRBV15 and TRBJ2-1; 7 positions match TRBD2. The TCR sequence derives from a female donor in good health, enrolled as a control in a pregnancy study. The CDR3 protein is CATSSSSGSYNEQFF. CDR3 bases: TGTGCCACCAGCTCATCTAGCGGATCCTACAATGAGCAGTTCTTC.